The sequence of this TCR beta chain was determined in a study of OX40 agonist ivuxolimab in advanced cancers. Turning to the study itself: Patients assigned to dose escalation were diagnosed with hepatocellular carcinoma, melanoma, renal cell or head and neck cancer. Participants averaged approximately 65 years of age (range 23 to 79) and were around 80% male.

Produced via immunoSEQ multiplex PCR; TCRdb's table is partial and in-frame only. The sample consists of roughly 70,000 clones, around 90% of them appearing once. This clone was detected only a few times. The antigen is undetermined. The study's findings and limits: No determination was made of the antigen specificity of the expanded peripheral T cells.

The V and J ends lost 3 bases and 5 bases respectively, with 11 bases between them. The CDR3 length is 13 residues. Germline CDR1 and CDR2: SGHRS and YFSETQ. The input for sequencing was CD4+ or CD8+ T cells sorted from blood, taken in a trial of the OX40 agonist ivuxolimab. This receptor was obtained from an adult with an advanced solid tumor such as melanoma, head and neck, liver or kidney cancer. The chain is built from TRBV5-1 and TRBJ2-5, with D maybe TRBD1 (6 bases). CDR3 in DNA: TGCGCCAGCAGCTCAGGGGTGGGGGAGACCCAGTACTTC. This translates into CASSSGVGETQYF. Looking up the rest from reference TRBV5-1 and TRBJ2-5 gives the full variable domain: KAGVTQTPRYLIKTRGQQVTLSCSPISGHRSVSWYQQTPGQGLQFLFEYFSETQRNKGNFPGRFSGRQFSNSRSEMNVSTLELGDSALYLCASSSGVGETQYFGPGTRLLVL.